This entry features one T cell receptor (beta chain) sequence. One entry per CDR3 protein, called by TCRdb with MiXCR from the 5' RACE reads. The sample includes 1.5 million to 2 million distinct CDR3 sequences, about 32% of them seen just once. All donors were healthy Caucasians. The V gene lost 7 bases and the J gene lost 1 base, with 11 bases spanning the gap. Per germline, CDR1 MDHEN and CDR2 SYDVKM. The CDR3 covers 14 residues. This sample is part of a study of identical twins. The V gene is TRBV28, the J gene TRBJ1-3; tentatively, D is TRBD1 (5 bases). Sequenced sample: cord blood. This TCR was recovered from a newborn girl in good health. The CDR3 coding sequence is TGTGCCAGCAAACCGGGGGGTTCTGGAAACACCATATATTTT. Its translation: CASKPGGSGNTIYF.